These 11 T cell receptor beta chains originate from one sample sequenced in a study of shared clonotypes between healthy human individuals. CD45RO-negative, CCR7-selected cells formed the naive CD8 fraction, which excluded terminally differentiated effector memory CD45RA+ cells. Clones were read by immunoSEQ multiplex PCR, and TCRdb kept only the in-frame ones, dropping some. The repertoire holds nearly 2 million clones, with roughly 94% as singletons. Material for sequencing was naive CD8+ T cells sorted from blood. The receptors stem from a young man in good health.

With regard to this clone: This sample also contains other DNA sequences that code for the same CDR3. This chain uses TRBV5-1 with TRBJ2-7; the D is unclear. The CDR3 is made up of 13 amino acids. The V and J ends lost 2 bases and 3 bases respectively, with 9 bases between them. Germline V gives CDR1 SGHRS, CDR2 YFSETQ. CDR3 sequence reads: CASSFTTSYEQYF. In nucleotides, the CDR3 is TGCGCCAGCAGCTTCACAACAAGCTACGAGCAGTACTTC.

The chain carries TRBV7-9 and TRBJ2-2; D perhaps matches TRBD2 (6 bases). The CDR3 loop spans 13 amino acids. CDR1 is SEHNR and CDR2 is FQNEAQ in the germline V gene (reference sequence). For the CDR3, the DNA is TGTGCTGGGAGGCCTCAGAACACCGGGGAGCTGTTTTTT. Its protein is CAGRPQNTGELFF.

Comment on this clone: The same CDR3 also results from other DNA sequences found in this sample. The rearrangement links TRBV9 to TRBJ1-4; 10 bases fit TRBD1. Germline-derived CDR1 and CDR2 are SGDLS and YYNGEE. V dropped 2 bases and J dropped 5; count of bases not matched to a gene: 0. CDR3 length equals 14 residues. The CDR3 bases are TGTGCCAGCAGCGTGGGACAGGGGAATGAAAAACTGTTTTTT. It translates to CASSVGQGNEKLFF. The full variable domain, rest sourced from reference TRBV9 and TRBJ1-4, is DSGVTQTPKHLITATGQRVTLRCSPRSGDLSVYWYQQSLDQGLQFLIQYYNGEERAKGNILERFSAQQFPDLHSELNLSSLELGDSALYFCASSVGQGNEKLFFGSGTQLSVL.

CDR3 sequence (DNA): TGCAGCGTTGAAGATCAAGGACAGGGGGCATACGAGCAGTACTTC. This gives the protein CSVEDQGQGAYEQYF. V and J are TRBV29-1 and TRBJ2-7; TRBD1 matches 11 bases. The CDR3 is 15 residues long. The V gene's germline CDR1 is SQVTM and CDR2 ANQGSEA. J gave up 4 bases and V 0 bases, and 5 bases lay outside the gene matches.

V is TRBV11-2 and J is TRBJ2-5; D gene ambiguous. CDR3 length: 13 residues. With 5 bases removed from V and 0 bases from J, the gap between germline ends came to 7 bases. The V gene's germline CDR1 is SGHAT and CDR2 FQNNGV. CDR3 region: CASSGENQETQYF. The DNA of the CDR3 is TGTGCCAGCAGCGGGGAAAACCAAGAGACCCAGTACTTC.

This chain uses TRBV5-4 with TRBJ2-5; D unresolved. This CDR3 spans 15 amino acids. Germline CDR1 reads SGHNT; CDR2 reads YYREEE (reference sequence). V shed 1 base and J shed 3 bases, with 13 bases lying between them. For the CDR3, the DNA is TGTGCCAGCAGCTTGTTATACCGGGCCGAAGAGACCCAGTACTTC. It codes for CASSLLYRAEETQYF.

With regard to this clone: This may be a read error: a much more frequent sequence differs by one nucleotide. The genes are TRBV5-6 and TRBJ2-2; no clear D gene. Trimming removed 4 bases at V and 1 base at J, with 2 bases between. The CDR3 loop spans 12 amino acids. CDR1 is SGHDT, CDR2 YYEEEE, per germline. Written as DNA, the CDR3 is TGTGCCAGCAGCCAGAACACCGGGGAGCTGTTTTTT. This encodes CASSQNTGELFF. The whole variable domain, remainder taken from reference TRBV5-6 and TRBJ2-2, is DAGVTQSPTHLIKTRGQQVTLRCSPKSGHDTVSWYQQALGQGPQFIFQYYEEEERQRGNFPDRFSGHQFPNYSSELNVNALLLGDSALYLCASSQNTGELFFGEGSRLTVL.

The chain is built from TRBV15 and TRBJ2-7; D uncertain. The V gene's germline CDR1 is LNHNV and CDR2 YYDKDF (reference sequence). There are 15 residues in the CDR3. The ends were cut back, 0 bases at V and 1 base at J, with 10 bases in the middle. CDR3 coding DNA: TGTGCCACCAGCAGAGAGAATGGGGATTCCTACGAGCAGTACTTC. Translation gives CATSRENGDSYEQYF.

This chain connects TRBV2 to TRBJ2-5, with D unclear. Germline values: CDR1 SNHLY, CDR2 FYNNEI. Between the trimmed V and J ends, which lost 4 bases and 0 bases, there was a span of 12 bases. The CDR3 consists of 15 residues. CDR3 DNA: TGTGCCAGCAGTGGAGATGCACTGTACCAAGAGACCCAGTACTTC. Translation gives CASSGDALYQETQYF.

The CDR3 DNA is TGCGCCAGCAGCCAAGCGTGGGAGAATGAGCAGTTCTTC. Encoded protein: CASSQAWENEQFF. V gene TRBV4-1 combines with J gene TRBJ2-1; perhaps TRBD2 as D (5 bases). V gave up 1 base and J gave up 7 bases, with 8 bases separating them. CDR3 length: 13 amino acids. CDR1 is MGHRA and CDR2 is YSYEKL in the germline V gene.

For this clone: Other DNA sequences in the sample encode the same CDR3. The gene calls are TRBV9 and TRBJ2-2; no firm D call. V lost 0 bases to trimming and J lost 6 bases, with 3 bases between them. Germline V gene sequence: CDR1 SGDLS, CDR2 YYNGEE. There are 12 residues in the CDR3. CDR3 coding DNA: TGTGCCAGCAGCGTAGATTCCGGGGAGCTGTTTTTT. Protein product: CASSVDSGELFF. The full variable domain, completed using reference TRBV9 and TRBJ2-2, is DSGVTQTPKHLITATGQRVTLRCSPRSGDLSVYWYQQSLDQGLQFLIQYYNGEERAKGNILERFSAQQFPDLHSELNLSSLELGDSALYFCASSVDSGELFFGEGSRLTVL.